A single sample is the source of the 22 T cell receptor beta chains below, sequenced in a study of tumor and adjacent non-tumor tissue in lung cancer. This sample's RNA came from whole unsorted tissue. A modified ARM-PCR protocol with three rounds of nested PCR amplified TCRbeta. Each CDR3 protein gets one entry after TCRdb re-called the multiplex PCR reads with MiXCR. The table shows approximately 100,000 distinct CDR3 sequences, with 60% to 80% occurring only once. Material: lung tumor tissue. Receptor source: a woman aged 55 to 70 with non-small cell lung cancer.

For this clonotype: The CDR3 does not end in the conserved phenylalanine or tryptophan, so this is likely a read error. The DNA is omitted, as the CDR3 cannot be located on it reliably, and the CDR3 follows TCRdb's listing. The V gene is TRBV6-5, the J gene TRBJ2-5; the table calls TRBD2, which could not be checked here. The CDR3 is made up of 15 amino acids, end residues included. Germline CDR1 reads MNHEY; CDR2 reads SVGAGI. The CDR3 protein is CAISYSGRGGETHYS.

The rearrangement uses TRBV11-3 and TRBJ2-1; D uncertain. Deletions cut 6 bases from V and 4 bases from J, with 25 bases between. This CDR3 comprises 18 residues. Germline V gene data show CDR1 as SGHNT and CDR2 as YENEEA. The CDR3 here is CASSYMDGEIDSYNEQFF. Written as DNA, the CDR3 is TGTGCCAGCAGTTATATGGACGGAGAGATTGACTCTTACAATGAGCAGTTCTTC.

As to this clonotype: An end of the junction does not agree with germline; a read error may underlie this. V usage is TRBV28 and J usage is TRBJ2-7; tentative D call: TRBD1 (6 bases). CDR3 length equals 16 residues. Germline V gene lookup returns CDR1 MDHEN and CDR2 SYDVKM. The CDR3 here is CVSRERSDRRFYEQYF. The CDR3 bases are TGTGTCAGCAGGGAGAGGAGCGACAGGAGATTCTACGAGCAGTACTTC.

The CDR3 region has the DNA TGTGCCAGCAGTTTAATTGGGGCGCCGGGTCGGATGAACACTGAAGCTTTCTTT. Translation gives CASSLIGAPGRMNTEAFF. The chain is built from TRBV11-3 and TRBJ1-1; a weak D match, TRBD1 (5 bases). CDR3 length: 18 residues. Germline values: CDR1 SGHNT, CDR2 YENEEA. Trimming took 6 bases from V and 0 from J, leaving 23 bases between them.

On this clonotype itself: At one end, the junction sequence differs from germline, possibly due to a read error. V usage is TRBV20-1 and J usage is TRBJ1-1, with D hard to call. The germline gives CDR1 DFQATT, CDR2 SNEGSKA (reference sequence). The CDR3 spans 13 residues. CDR3 in DNA: TGCAGTGCTAGAGTGCCACAGAGCACTGAAGCTTACTTT. It codes for CSARVPQSTEAYF.

On this clonotype itself: Without the conserved terminal phenylalanine or tryptophan, this CDR3 likely stems from a read error. The rearrangement joins TRBV7-9 to TRBJ1-3; no definite D call. The CDR3 covers 12 residues. The V and J ends lost 6 bases and 4 bases respectively, with 7 bases between them. Germline V lookup: CDR1 SEHNR, CDR2 FQNEAQ (reference sequence). The CDR3 is CASSLRGNTIYL. The CDR3 DNA reads TGTGCCAGCAGTTTAAGGGGAAACACCATATATTTG.

To note about this clonotype: The CDR3 does not end in the conserved phenylalanine or tryptophan, so this is likely a read error. The chain combines TRBV4-3 with TRBJ2-7, with TRBD1 identical over 11 bases. J was trimmed by 5 bases and V by 0 bases; bases with no gene match: 6. The CDR3 covers 16 residues. CDR1 and CDR2 (germline): LGHNA, YSLEER. The CDR3 nucleotides read TGCGCCAGCAGCCAAGATAACGGACAGGGGGCCCACGAGCAGTACTCC. Its translation is CASSQDNGQGAHEQYS.

Concerning this clonotype itself: A much larger clone lies a single base off, so this may be a read error. This chain links TRBV29-1 with TRBJ1-2; D perhaps matches TRBD1 (5 bases). The germline V gene has CDR1 SQVTM and CDR2 ANQGSEA. The CDR3 length is 12 residues. V was clipped by 5 bases and J by 5 bases, with 12 bases between them. This CDR3 reads CSVSPEGYGYTF. The CDR3 nucleotides are TGCAGCGTTTCCCCAGAGGGGTATGGCTACACCTTC.

As regards this clonotype: Possible read error: a much larger clone is one base away. CDR3: CASSRRTGGEYGYTF. CDR3 nucleotide sequence: TGTGCCAGCAGTCGCCGGACAGGGGGAGAATATGGCTACACCTTC. The chain couples TRBV7-9 to TRBJ1-2; 10 nucleotides align to TRBD1. There are 15 residues in the CDR3. The germline CDR1 and CDR2 sequences are SEHNR and FQNEAQ (reference sequence). After removal of 6 bases from V and 5 bases from J, the junction contained 9 bases not matched to a gene.

Notes on this clonotype: This likely comes from a read error, as the CDR3 has no conserved phenylalanine or tryptophan at its end. This chain joins TRBV5-1 and TRBJ2-2; D gene uncertain. This CDR3 contains 13 residues. Germline V gene data show CDR1 as SGHRS and CDR2 as YFSETQ. The CDR3 DNA reads TGCGTCAGCAGCTTGACGGAATCCGGGGAGCTGTTTTCT. As protein: CVSSLTESGELFS.

Details on this clonotype: This may be a read error, as it is one base from a much larger clone. V is TRBV7-9 and J is TRBJ2-1; no clear D gene. This CDR3 region has 15 residues. CDR1 is SEHNR, CDR2 FQNEAQ, per germline (reference sequence). The CDR3 protein is CVSSARGQERNEQFF. The CDR3 nucleotides read TGTGTCAGCAGCGCGCGTGGGCAGGAGAGGAATGAGCAGTTCTTC.

Comment on this clonotype: The CDR3 ends on some other residue instead of the conserved phenylalanine or tryptophan, so this is likely a read error. The V call is TRBV11-3, the J call TRBJ2-7; D possibly corresponds to TRBD2 (5 bases). Germline CDR1 and CDR2: SGHNT and YENEEA. This CDR3 is 14 amino acids long. V lost 3 bases, J lost 2 bases, and 11 bases lay in between. The CDR3 nucleotides read TGTGCCAGCAGCTTGGTTACGGGAACCTACGAGCAGTACCTC. Its translation: CASSLVTGTYEQYL.

About this clonotype itself: One end of the junction fails to match germline, which may point to a read error. This rearrangement joins TRBV6-5 to TRBJ2-1, with 8 bases fitting TRBD1. In germline, CDR1 is MNHEY, CDR2 SVGAGI. CDR3 size: 16 residues. CDR3 DNA sequence: TGTACCAACAGTTACTATGCGGGGCAGGGGGCAGATGAGCAGATATTC. Translation: CTNSYYAGQGADEQIF.

Regarding this clonotype: The junction departs from the called germline gene at one end, perhaps through a read error. The gene calls are TRBV11-2 and TRBJ2-7; D tentatively fits TRBD1 or TRBD2 (5 bases each). Germline assignment: CDR1 SGHAT and CDR2 FQNNGV. This CDR3 comprises 14 residues. CDR3 DNA: TGTGCCAGCAGTTGGGACCGCGGAGGATACGAGGACCACTTC. Translated, it gives CASSWDRGGYEDHF.

Concerning this clonotype itself: The missing conserved phenylalanine or tryptophan at the end of this CDR3 makes a read error likely. This chain joins TRBV6-1 and TRBJ2-5; 10 bases align to TRBD1. Germline V gene lookup returns CDR1 MNHNS and CDR2 SASEGT. V lost 6 bases, J lost 1 base, and 8 bases stayed unmatched. The CDR3 has 16 residues. Here the CDR3 reads CASSFAGTGAQETQYS. The CDR3 nucleotides read TGTGCCAGCAGCTTCGCCGGGACAGGGGCCCAAGAGACCCAGTACTCC.

This clonotype was recorded at least ten times. The rearrangement uses TRBV12-5 and TRBJ2-1, with D possibly being TRBD1 or TRBD2 (5 bases each). V was trimmed by 5 bases and J by 4 bases, leaving 12 bases between them. The CDR3 consists of 14 residues. Germline V gene data show CDR1 as LGHNT and CDR2 as FRNRAP. CDR3 residues: CASGNRDGYNEQFF. The CDR3 DNA follows: TGTGCTAGTGGTAACCGGGACGGATACAATGAGCAGTTCTTC. Filled out from reference TRBV12-5 and TRBJ2-1, the complete variable domain reads DARVTQTPRHKVTEMGQEVTMRCQPILGHNTVFWYRQTMMQGLELLAYFRNRAPLDDSGMPKDRFSAEMPDATLATLKIQPSEPRDSAVYFCASGNRDGYNEQFFGPGTRLTVL.

With respect to this clonotype: One end of the junction does not line up with germline, which may come from a read error. V gene TRBV30 combines with J gene TRBJ2-3; D possibly corresponds to TRBD2 (6 bases). This CDR3 region has 13 residues. From germline, CDR1 is GTSNPN and CDR2 SVGIG (reference sequence). The CDR3 nucleotides read TGTGCCTGGATGATGGAGGGGCGCGATACGCAGTGTTTT. Translated: CAWMMEGRDTQCF.

The rearrangement joins TRBV11-2 to TRBJ2-3; D not resolved. The germline V gene encodes CDR1 SGHAT and CDR2 FQNNGV. V was clipped by 5 bases and J by 11 bases, with 17 bases between them. The CDR3 has 13 amino acids. CDR3 sequence reads: CASSRNSVNMQYF. The CDR3 bases are TGTGCCAGCAGCCGTAATTCCGTCAATATGCAGTATTTT.

Of note for this clonotype: The CDR3 ends on some other residue instead of the conserved phenylalanine or tryptophan, so this is likely a read error. The CDR3 DNA reads as TGCAGTGCTAGAATAACAGAGACCCAGTACTTA. Its protein product is CSARITETQYL. The chain uses TRBV20-1 and TRBJ2-5, with unresolved D. Trimming cost V 2 bases and J 4 bases, with 5 bases left between them. The germline CDR1 and CDR2 sequences are DFQATT and SNEGSKA (reference sequence). This CDR3 region has 11 residues.

Worth noting for this clonotype: A read error may explain this, as a much larger clone is one base away. The chain joins TRBV6-2 or TRBV6-3 to TRBJ2-7; the match to TRBD2 covers 12 bases. Per the germline V gene, CDR1 is MNHEY and CDR2 is SVGEGT. The V and J ends lost 6 bases and 5 bases, in that order; junction bases with no gene match: 11. CDR3 length: 16 residues. The CDR3 DNA reads TGTGCCAGCAGACGCGTGACTAGCGGGAGTGTCCACGAGCAGTACTTC. As protein: CASRRVTSGSVHEQYF.

A remark on this clonotype: A single base separates this from a much larger clone, so it may be a read error. The rearrangement joins TRBV6-6 to TRBJ2-1, with D uncertain. The CDR3 has 11 residues. Germline values: CDR1 MNHNY, CDR2 SVGAGI (reference sequence). Trimming left V 7 bases short and J 9 bases short, with 10 bases between. CDR3 sequence (DNA): TGTGCCAGCACCTTTAATGGTGAGCAGTTCTTC. This encodes CASTFNGEQFF.

Details on this clonotype: In this CDR3 the conserved last residue, phenylalanine or tryptophan, is missing, so a read error is likely. The chain uses TRBV11-3 and TRBJ2-3; either TRBD1 or TRBD2 may supply D (5 bases each). Germline V lookup: CDR1 SGHNT, CDR2 YENEEA. Trimming took off 5 bases at V and 9 bases at J, with 30 bases between the two ends. CDR3 length: 18 amino acids. The CDR3 DNA sequence: TGTGCCAGCAGCCAGTGGGACCCACCAATTACATCAAGAGACACGCAGTATGTT. Its protein product is CASSQWDPPITSRDTQYV.